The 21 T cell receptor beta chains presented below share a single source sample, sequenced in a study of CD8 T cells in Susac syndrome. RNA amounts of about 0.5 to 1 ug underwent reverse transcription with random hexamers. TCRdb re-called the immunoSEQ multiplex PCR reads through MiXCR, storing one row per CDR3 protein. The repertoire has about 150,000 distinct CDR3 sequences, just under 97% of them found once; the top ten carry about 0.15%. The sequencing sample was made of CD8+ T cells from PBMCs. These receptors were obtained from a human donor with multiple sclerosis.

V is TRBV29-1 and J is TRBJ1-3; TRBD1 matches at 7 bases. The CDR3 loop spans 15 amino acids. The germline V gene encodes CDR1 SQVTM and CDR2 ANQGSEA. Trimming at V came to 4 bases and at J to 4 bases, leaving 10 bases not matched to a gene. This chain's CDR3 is CSVATPKGQGNTIYF. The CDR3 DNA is TGCAGCGTTGCCACACCCAAGGGACAGGGAAACACCATATATTTT.

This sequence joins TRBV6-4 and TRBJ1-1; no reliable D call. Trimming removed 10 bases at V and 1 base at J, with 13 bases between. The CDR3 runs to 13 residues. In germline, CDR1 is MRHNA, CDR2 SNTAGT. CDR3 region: CANLGSKNTEAFF. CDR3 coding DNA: TGTGCCAATTTAGGCAGTAAGAACACTGAAGCTTTCTTT.

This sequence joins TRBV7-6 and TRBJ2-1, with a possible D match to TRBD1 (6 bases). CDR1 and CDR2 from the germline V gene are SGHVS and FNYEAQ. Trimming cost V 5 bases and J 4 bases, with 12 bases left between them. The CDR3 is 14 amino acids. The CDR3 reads CASSPETGYNEQFF. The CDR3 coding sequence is TGTGCCAGCAGCCCGGAGACAGGATACAATGAGCAGTTCTTC. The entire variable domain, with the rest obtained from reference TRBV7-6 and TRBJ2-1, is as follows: GAGVSQSPRYKVTKRGQDVALRCDPISGHVSLYWYRQALGQGPEFLTYFNYEAQQDKSGLPNDRFSAERPEGSISTLTIQRTEQRDSAMYRCASSPETGYNEQFFGPGTRLTVL.

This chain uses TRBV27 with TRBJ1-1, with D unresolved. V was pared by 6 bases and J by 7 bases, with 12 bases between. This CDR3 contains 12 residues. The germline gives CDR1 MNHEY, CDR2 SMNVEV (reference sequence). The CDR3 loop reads CASSRRGGEAFF. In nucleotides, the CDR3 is TGTGCCAGCAGCCGCCGGGGAGGTGAAGCTTTCTTT.

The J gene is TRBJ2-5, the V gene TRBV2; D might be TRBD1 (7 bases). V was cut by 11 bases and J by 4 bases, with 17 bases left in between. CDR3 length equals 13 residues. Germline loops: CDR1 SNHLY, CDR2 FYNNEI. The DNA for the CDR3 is TGTGCCGGCCGCGACAGGGAGGTAGAGACCCAGTACTTC. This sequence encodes CAGRDREVETQYF.

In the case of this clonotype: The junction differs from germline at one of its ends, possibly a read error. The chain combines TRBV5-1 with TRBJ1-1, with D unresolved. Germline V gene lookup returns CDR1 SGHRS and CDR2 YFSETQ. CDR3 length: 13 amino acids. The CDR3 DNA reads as TGTGCTAGCAGCTTGGCAGTCAACACTGAAGCTTTCTTT. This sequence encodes CASSLAVNTEAFF. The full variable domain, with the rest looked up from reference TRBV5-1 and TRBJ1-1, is KAGVTQTPRYLIKTRGQQVTLSCSPISGHRSVSWYQQTPGQGLQFLFEYFSETQRNKGNFPGRFSGRQFSNSRSEMNVSTLELGDSALYLCASSLAVNTEAFFGQGTRLTVV.

CDR3 nucleotides: TGTGCCTGGACGGGAGGGGGAAACACTGAAGCTTTCTTT. It codes for CAWTGGGNTEAFF. The J gene is TRBJ1-1, the V gene TRBV30; a weak D match, TRBD1 (6 bases). The length of the CDR3 is 13 residues. The ends were cut back, 4 bases at V and 2 bases at J, with 11 bases in the middle. Germline assignment: CDR1 GTSNPN and CDR2 SVGIG (reference sequence).

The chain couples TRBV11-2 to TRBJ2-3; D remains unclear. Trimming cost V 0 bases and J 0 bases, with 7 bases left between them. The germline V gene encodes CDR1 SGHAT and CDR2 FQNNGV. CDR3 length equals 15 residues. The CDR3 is CASSLDSFSTDTQYF. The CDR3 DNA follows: TGTGCCAGCAGCTTAGACTCCTTTAGCACAGATACGCAGTATTTT.

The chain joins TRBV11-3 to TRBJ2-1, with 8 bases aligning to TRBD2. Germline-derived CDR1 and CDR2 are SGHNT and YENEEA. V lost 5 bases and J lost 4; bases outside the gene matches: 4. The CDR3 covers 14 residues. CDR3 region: CASSHSGEYNEQFF. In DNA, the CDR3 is TGTGCCAGCAGCCATAGCGGGGAATACAATGAGCAGTTCTTC. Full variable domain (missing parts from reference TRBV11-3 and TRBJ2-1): EAGVVQSPRYKIIEKKQPVAFWCNPISGHNTLYWYLQNLGQGPELLIRYENEEAVDDSQLPKDRFSAERLKGVDSTLKIQPAELGDSAVYLCASSHSGEYNEQFFGPGTRLTVL.

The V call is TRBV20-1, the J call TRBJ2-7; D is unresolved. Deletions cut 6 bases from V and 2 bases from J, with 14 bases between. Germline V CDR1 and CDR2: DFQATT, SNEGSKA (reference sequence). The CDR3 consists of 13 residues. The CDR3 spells CSARRSGTYEQYV. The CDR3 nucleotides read TGCAGTGCCAGGCGTTCTGGCACCTACGAGCAGTACGTC.

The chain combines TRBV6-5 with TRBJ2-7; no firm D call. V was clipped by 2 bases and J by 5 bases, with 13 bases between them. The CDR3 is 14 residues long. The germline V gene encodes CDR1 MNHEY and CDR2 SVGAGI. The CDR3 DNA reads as TGTGCCAGCAGTTACACCGACAATACAAACGAGCAGTACTTC. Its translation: CASSYTDNTNEQYF.

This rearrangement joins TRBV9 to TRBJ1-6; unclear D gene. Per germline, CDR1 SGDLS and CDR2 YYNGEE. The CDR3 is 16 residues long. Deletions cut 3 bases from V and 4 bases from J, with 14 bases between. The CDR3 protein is CASSDRGLDYNSPLHF. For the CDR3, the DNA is TGTGCCAGCAGCGACAGAGGGTTAGATTATAATTCACCCCTCCACTTT.

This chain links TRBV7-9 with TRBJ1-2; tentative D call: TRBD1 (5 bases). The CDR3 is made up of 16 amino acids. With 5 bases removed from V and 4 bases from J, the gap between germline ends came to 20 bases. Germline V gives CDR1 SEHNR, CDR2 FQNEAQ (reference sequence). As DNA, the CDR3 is TGTGCCAGCAGCACGGGGGAAGCCGACGTATTCTATGGCTACACCTTC. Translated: CASSTGEADVFYGYTF. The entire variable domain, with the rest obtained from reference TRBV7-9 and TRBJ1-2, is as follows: DTGVSQNPRHKITKRGQNVTFRCDPISEHNRLYWYRQTLGQGPEFLTYFQNEAQLEKSRLLSDRFSAERPKGSFSTLEIQRTEQGDSAMYLCASSTGEADVFYGYTFGSGTRLTVV.

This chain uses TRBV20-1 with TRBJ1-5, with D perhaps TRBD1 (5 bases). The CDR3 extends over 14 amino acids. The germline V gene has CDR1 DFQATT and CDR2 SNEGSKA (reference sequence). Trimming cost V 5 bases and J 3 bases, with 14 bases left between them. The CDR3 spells CSAYPGLNNQPQHF. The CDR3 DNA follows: TGCAGTGCTTACCCGGGACTGAACAATCAGCCCCAGCATTTT.

CDR3 protein: CASSFGDSPLHF. CDR3 DNA: TGTGCCAGCAGTTTCGGGGATTCACCCCTCCACTTT. V is TRBV27 and J is TRBJ1-6; D remains unclear. The germline gives CDR1 MNHEY, CDR2 SMNVEV (reference sequence). V lost 3 bases and J lost 8, with 5 bases in between. There are 12 residues in the CDR3.

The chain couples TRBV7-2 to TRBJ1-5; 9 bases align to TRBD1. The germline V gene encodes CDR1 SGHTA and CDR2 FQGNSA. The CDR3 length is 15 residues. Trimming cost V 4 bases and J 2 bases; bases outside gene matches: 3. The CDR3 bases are TGTGCCAGCAGCTCCGACAGGGGGGGCAATCAGCCCCAGCATTTT. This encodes CASSSDRGGNQPQHF.

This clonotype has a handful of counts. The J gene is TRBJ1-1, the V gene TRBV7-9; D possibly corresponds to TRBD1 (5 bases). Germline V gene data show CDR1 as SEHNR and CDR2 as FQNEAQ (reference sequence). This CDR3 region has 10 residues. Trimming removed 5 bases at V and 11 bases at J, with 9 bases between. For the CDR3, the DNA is TGTGCCAGCAGCATTGAGGGGGCTTTCTTT. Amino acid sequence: CASSIEGAFF.

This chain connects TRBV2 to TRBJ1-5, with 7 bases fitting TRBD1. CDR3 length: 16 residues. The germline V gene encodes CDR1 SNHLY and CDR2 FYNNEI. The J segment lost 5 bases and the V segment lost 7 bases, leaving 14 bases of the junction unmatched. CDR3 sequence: CASTDRDSSEDQPQHF. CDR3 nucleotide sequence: TGTGCCAGCACAGACCGGGACAGCTCAGAAGATCAGCCCCAGCATTTT.

The CDR3 region is CASSVGARKGEWEYGYTF. CDR3 bases: TGTGCCAGCAGCGTAGGTGCGCGAAAGGGGGAGTGGGAGTATGGCTACACCTTC. V and J are TRBV9 and TRBJ1-2; D is perhaps TRBD1 (6 bases). CDR1 and CDR2 (germline): SGDLS, YYNGEE. V was clipped by 0 bases and J by 5 bases, with 23 bases between them. There are 18 residues in the CDR3.

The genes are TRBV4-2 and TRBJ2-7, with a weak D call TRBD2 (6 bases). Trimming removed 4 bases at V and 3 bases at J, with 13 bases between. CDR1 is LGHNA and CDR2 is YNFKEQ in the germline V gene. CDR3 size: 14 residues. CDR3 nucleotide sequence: TGTGCCAGCAGCCCACGGGAGACAATCTACGAGCAGTACTTC. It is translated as CASSPRETIYEQYF.

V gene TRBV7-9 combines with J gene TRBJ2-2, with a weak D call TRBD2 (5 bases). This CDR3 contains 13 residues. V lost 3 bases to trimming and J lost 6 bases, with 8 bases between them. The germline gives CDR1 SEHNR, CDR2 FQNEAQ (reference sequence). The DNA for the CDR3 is TGTGCCAGCAGCTTTGAGGGCGCCGGGGAGCTGTTTTTT. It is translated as CASSFEGAGELFF. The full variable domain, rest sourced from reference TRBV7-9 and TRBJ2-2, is DTGVSQNPRHKITKRGQNVTFRCDPISEHNRLYWYRQTLGQGPEFLTYFQNEAQLEKSRLLSDRFSAERPKGSFSTLEIQRTEQGDSAMYLCASSFEGAGELFFGEGSRLTVL.